Sequencing of this T cell receptor (beta chain) was carried out in a study of T cell repertoires in cytomegalovirus infection (dated by TCRdb to about 2019). General notes on the study: Peptide stimulations targeted recently identified HLA-C-restricted CMV epitopes, whose presentation resists viral immunomodulation, together with well-studied HLA-B-restricted epitopes. Because public TCR beta signatures pointed to carriage of CMV infection together with the matching HLA type, the HLA type of each donor mattered for the analysis. Summary of the overall study and its limitations: The ex vivo response was dominated by HLA-C-restricted CMV-specific TCR beta clonotypes, which also provided the single most frequent clonotype in two of eight donors. In both this cohort and an independent roughly 350-donor cohort, the cumulative frequency of public TCR beta family members distinguished carriers of CMV infection plus the relevant HLA type.

This clonotype was picked up a small number of times. The antigen it recognizes is unknown. Base qualities were left out, and no much larger clone turns up one base away. Sequencing was carried out with an Illumina HiSeq 1500. In TCRdb, the public reads were trimmed at Q25 with fastp and aligned with MiXCR, with productive beta chains retained. Here each entry gathers all rows of one CDR3 protein and keeps the most common genes and DNA. In this sample the table shows roughly 49,000 distinct CDR3 sequences, 20% to 25% of which occur a single time. The top ten constitute roughly 90% of the sample. Sequences MNHEY (CDR1) and SVGEGT (CDR2) are obtained from the germline V gene. From the cysteine up to the phenylalanine, the CDR3 has a length of 15 residues. The kept DNA is CDR3 alone, 45 bases in frame from the first base. Trimming takes 6 bases off V and 1 base off J; junction bases not matched to a gene: 8.

The sample's treatment or condition label is to be understood as: in vitro stimulation with specific CMV peptide epitopes to enrich CMV-specific T cells. This specimen was CD8+ T cells from cultured PBMCs, taken from culture after CMV antigen stimulation. This sequence originates from a human donor in good health (CMV status not recorded). Some clones in this sample may be carry-over from other donors' samples. The rearrangement joined TRBV6-2 or TRBV6-3 to TRBJ1-1, and 7 bases in between align with TRBD1. The CDR3 sequence is CASSSGTAGNTEAFF. The nucleotide sequence is given as TGTGCCAGCAGCTCAGGGACAGCCGGGAACACTGAAGCTTTCTTT.